Detailed here is one TCR beta chain. What it binds is unknown. Barcoded TCR alpha and TCR beta cDNA libraries with UMIs came from 5'RACE using constant-segment primers. MiXCR was run by TCRdb on the 5' RACE reads, yielding one entry per CDR3 protein. Found here are fewer than 90,000 distinct CDR3 sequences, about 13% of them singletons; the top ten hold less than 45%. The CDR3 loop spans 16 amino acids. The V gene end was trimmed by 4 bases and the J gene end by 2 bases; junction bases not matched to a gene: 6. In germline, CDR1 is LGHDT, CDR2 YNNKEL (reference sequence). This sample is drawn from a study of T-cell memory formation after mild COVID-19. Overall study context: TCR clusters largely stayed donor specific. Findings of the study overall: Clones that shrank (day 15 to 85) were balanced CD4/CD8, whereas later expanders leaned CD4+.

This receptor was obtained from a man younger than 30 who had mild COVID-19 (a few samples of this study predate the infection). Cell type and time point are not known. Sequenced sample: PBMCs or a T cell subset sorted from them (not recorded which). This chain joins TRBV3-1 and TRBJ2-3; TRBD1 agrees at 10 bases. The CDR3 is CASSLLGTGATDTQYF. The CDR3 DNA follows: TGTGCCAGCAGCCTCCTGGGGACAGGGGCCACAGATACGCAGTATTTT.